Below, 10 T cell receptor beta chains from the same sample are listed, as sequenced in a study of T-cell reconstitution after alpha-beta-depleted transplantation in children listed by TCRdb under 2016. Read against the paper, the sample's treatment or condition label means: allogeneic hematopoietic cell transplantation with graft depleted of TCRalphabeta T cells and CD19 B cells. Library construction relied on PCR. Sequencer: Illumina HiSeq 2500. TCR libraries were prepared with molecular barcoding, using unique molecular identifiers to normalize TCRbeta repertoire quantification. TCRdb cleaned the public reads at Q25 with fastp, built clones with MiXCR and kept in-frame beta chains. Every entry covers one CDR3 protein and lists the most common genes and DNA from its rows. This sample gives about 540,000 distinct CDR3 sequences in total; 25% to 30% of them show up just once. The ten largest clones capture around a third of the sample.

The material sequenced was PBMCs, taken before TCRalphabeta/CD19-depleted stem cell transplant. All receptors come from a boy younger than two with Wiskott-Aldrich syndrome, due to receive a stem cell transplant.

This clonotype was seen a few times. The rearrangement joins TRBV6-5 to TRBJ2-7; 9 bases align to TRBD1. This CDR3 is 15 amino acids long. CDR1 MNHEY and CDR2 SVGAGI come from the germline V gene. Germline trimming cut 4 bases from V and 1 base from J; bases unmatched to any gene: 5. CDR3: CASSWDRVFSYEQYF. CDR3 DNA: TGTGCCAGCAGTTGGGACAGGGTTTTTTCCTACGAGCAGTACTTC.

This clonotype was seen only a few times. In DNA form, the CDR3 reads TGCGCCAGCAGCCGACTCGGGACACGGAGCTCCTACAATGAGCAGTTCTTC. Protein product: CASSRLGTRSSYNEQFF. This chain connects TRBV5-1 to TRBJ2-1; D is perhaps TRBD1 (6 bases). Germline V gene lookup returns CDR1 SGHRS and CDR2 YFSETQ. CDR3 size: 17 residues. The V and J ends lost 4 bases and 0 bases respectively, with 17 bases between them.

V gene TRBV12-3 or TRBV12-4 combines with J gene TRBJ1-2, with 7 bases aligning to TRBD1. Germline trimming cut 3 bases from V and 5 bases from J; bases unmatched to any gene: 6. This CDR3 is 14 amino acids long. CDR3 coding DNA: TGTGCCAGCAGTTTTGGGGACAGAACGTATGGCTACACCTTC. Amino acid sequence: CASSFGDRTYGYTF.

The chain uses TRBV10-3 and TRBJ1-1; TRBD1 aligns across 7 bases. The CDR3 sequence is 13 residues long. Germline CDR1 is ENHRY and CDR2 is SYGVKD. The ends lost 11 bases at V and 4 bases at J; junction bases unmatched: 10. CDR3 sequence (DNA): TGTGCCGGGGCCTCGGACAGGACCACTGAAGCTTTCTTT. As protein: CAGASDRTTEAFF.

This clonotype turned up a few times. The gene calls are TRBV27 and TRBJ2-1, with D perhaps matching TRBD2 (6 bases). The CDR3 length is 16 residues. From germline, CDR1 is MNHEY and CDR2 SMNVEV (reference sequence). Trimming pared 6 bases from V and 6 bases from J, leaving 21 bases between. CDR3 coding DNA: TGTGCCAGCAGCCACTTTTTAGGAAACGGGGGCAATGAGCAGTTCTTC. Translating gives CASSHFLGNGGNEQFF.

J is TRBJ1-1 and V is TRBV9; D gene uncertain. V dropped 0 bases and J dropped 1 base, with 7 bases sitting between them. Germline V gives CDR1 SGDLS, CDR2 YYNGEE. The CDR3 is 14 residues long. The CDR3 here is CASSVGGANTEAFF. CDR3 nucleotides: TGTGCCAGCAGCGTAGGTGGTGCGAACACTGAAGCTTTCTTT.

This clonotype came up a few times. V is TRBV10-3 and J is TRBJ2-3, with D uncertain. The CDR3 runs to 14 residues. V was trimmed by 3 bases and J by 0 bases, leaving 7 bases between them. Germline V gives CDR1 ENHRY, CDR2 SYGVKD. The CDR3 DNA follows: TGTGCCATCAGTGAAAGTGCTAGCACAGATACGCAGTATTTT. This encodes CAISESASTDTQYF.

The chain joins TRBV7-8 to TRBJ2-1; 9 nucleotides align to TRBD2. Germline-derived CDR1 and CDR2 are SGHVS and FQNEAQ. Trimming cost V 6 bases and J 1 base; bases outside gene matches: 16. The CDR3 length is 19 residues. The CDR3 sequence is CASSPTVGSGSLSYNEQFF. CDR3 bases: TGTGCCAGCAGTCCGACCGTGGGTAGCGGGAGCTTGTCCTACAATGAGCAGTTCTTC.

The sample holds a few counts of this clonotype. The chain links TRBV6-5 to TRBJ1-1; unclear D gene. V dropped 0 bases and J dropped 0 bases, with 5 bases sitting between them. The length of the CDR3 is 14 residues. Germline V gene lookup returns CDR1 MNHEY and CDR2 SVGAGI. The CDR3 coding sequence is TGTGCCAGCAGTTACTCTCAGGTGAACACTGAAGCTTTCTTT. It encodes CASSYSQVNTEAFF.

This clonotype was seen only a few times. CDR3 bases: TGTGCCAGTAGTATCGCCGAAGGGGAGCTGTTTTTT. Its protein product is CASSIAEGELFF. The chain is built from TRBV19 and TRBJ2-2, with D hard to call. V shed 3 bases and J shed 8 bases, with 7 bases lying between them. In germline, CDR1 is LNHDA, CDR2 SQIVND (reference sequence). The CDR3 consists of 12 residues.